This is a list of T cell receptor beta chains from one sample in a study of graft-versus-host responses after intestinal transplantation. Method: immunoSEQ multiplex PCR; TCRdb's copy keeps in-frame clones and lacks some. Of some 21,000 clones in the sample, 30% to 40% are singletons; the top ten hold roughly a tenth. The material was alloreactive CD8+ T cells from a mixed lymphocyte reaction culture, obtained before intestinal transplant. All receptors derive from a human patient who received an intestinal transplant. Each CDR3 is given with its conserved first and last residue. D genes are given only for firm matches. A row's size may be missing; if present it is once, few, many or a size class.

TRBD1	TRBV30	TRBJ2-1	few	CAWSIRDRAYNEQFF	TGTGCCTGGAGTATCCGGGACAGGGCCTACAATGAGCAGTTCTTC
TRBD1	TRBV5-1	TRBJ1-1	-	CASSLTGGSAEAFF	TGCGCCAGCAGCTTGACAGGGGGCAGCGCTGAAGCTTTCTTT
TRBD1	TRBV6-1	TRBJ2-7	-	CASTSRRDSAYEQYF	TGTGCCAGCACTTCAAGAAGGGACAGTGCCTACGAGCAGTACTTC
-	TRBV6-8	TRBJ2-2	-	CASSYSTGAGELFF	TGTGCCAGCAGTTACTCAACCGGGGCCGGGGAGCTGTTTTTT
-	TRBV6-1	TRBJ2-7	-	CASSEAGPWSSYEQYF	TGTGCCAGCAGTGAGGCCGGGCCTTGGAGCTCCTACGAGCAGTACTTC
-	TRBV5-4	TRBJ2-3	few	CASGFLGQGWDTDTQYF	TGTGCCAGCGGGTTTTTGGGTCAAGGGTGGGACACAGATACGCAGTATTTT
TRBD1	TRBV7-3	TRBJ2-7	-	CASTLITGQVYEQYF	TGTGCCAGCACGCTGATAACAGGACAGGTCTACGAGCAGTACTTC
-	TRBV9	TRBJ2-1	-	CASSVTMIARVGNEQFF	TGTGCCAGCAGCGTAACAATGATCGCCAGGGTGGGCAATGAGCAGTTCTTC
-	TRBV15	TRBJ1-3	-	CATSRVTGISGNTIYF	TGTGCCACCAGCAGAGTCACGGGGATCTCTGGAAACACCATATATTTT
-	TRBV4-3	TRBJ2-3	few	CASKGPVTDTQYF	TGCGCCAGCAAAGGGCCTGTGACAGATACGCAGTATTTT
-	TRBV10-3	TRBJ1-5	once	CAISEWPLVSNQPQHF	TGTGCCATCAGTGAGTGGCCTTTAGTTAGCAATCAGCCCCAGCATTTT
-	TRBV20-1	TRBJ2-2	-	CSAQGGELFF	TGCAGTGCCCAGGGGGGGGAGCTGTTTTTT
-	TRBV6-5	TRBJ2-3	-	CASSYTHGRTDTQYF	TGTGCCAGCAGTTACACCCATGGGCGCACAGATACGCAGTATTTT
-	TRBV6-6	TRBJ2-7	-	CASRGHGSYEQYF	TGTGCCAGCAGGGGACACGGGTCCTACGAGCAGTACTTC
-	TRBV9	TRBJ1-1	-	CASRAGSANTEAFF	TGTGCCAGCCGAGCGGGATCTGCGAACACTGAAGCTTTCTTT
-	TRBV6-6	TRBJ2-7	few	CASSSSGEQYF	TGTGCCAGCAGTTCCTCTGGAGAGCAGTACTTC
-	TRBV11-2	TRBJ2-5	-	CASSLVWNRKETQYF	TGTGCCAGCAGCTTAGTTTGGAACAGAAAAGAGACCCAGTACTTC
-	TRBV6-5	TRBJ2-7	-	CASGYIYEQYF	TGTGCCAGCGGGTATATTTACGAGCAGTACTTC
-	TRBV7-9	TRBJ1-1	-	CASSLEVWVGRMNTEAFF	TGTGCCAGCAGCTTAGAGGTTTGGGTCGGCAGGATGAACACTGAAGCTTTCTTT
-	TRBV7-9	TRBJ2-7	-	CASSLGVAYEQYF	TGTGCCAGCAGCTTAGGAGTAGCCTACGAGCAGTACTTC
TRBD1	TRBV7-7	TRBJ2-7	-	CASSPGGALAEQYF	TGTGCCAGCAGCCCAGGGGGCGCTTTGGCCGAGCAGTACTTC
TRBD1	TRBV6-5	TRBJ2-5	-	CASTRTGGVQETQYF	TGTGCCAGCACCCGGACAGGGGGCGTCCAAGAGACCCAGTACTTC
TRBD2	TRBV6-5	TRBJ2-3	-	CASSPTSGSTDTQYF	TGTGCCAGCAGCCCGACTAGCGGCAGCACAGATACGCAGTATTTT
-	TRBV7-6	TRBJ1-2	-	CASSLTGGDYGYTF	TGTGCCAGCAGCTTAACGGGGGGAGACTATGGCTACACCTTC
-	TRBV7-9	TRBJ1-1	few	CASSMAGGPNTEAFF	TGTGCCAGCAGCATGGCGGGGGGGCCGAACACTGAAGCTTTCTTT
-	TRBV9	TRBJ2-7	-	CASSPPLGTPYEQYF	TGTGCCAGCAGCCCACCACTGGGGACTCCCTACGAGCAGTACTTC
TRBD1	TRBV10-3	TRBJ2-2	few	CAISRTGNTGELFF	TGTGCCATCAGCAGGACAGGGAACACCGGGGAGCTGTTTTTT
-	TRBV6-5	TRBJ1-2	medium-sized	CASSYSKGGASGYTF	TGTGCCAGCAGTTACTCGAAGGGGGGGGCCAGTGGCTACACCTTC
-	TRBV6-5	TRBJ1-6	few	CASTQAFNSPLHF	TGTGCCAGCACCCAGGCTTTTAATTCACCCCTCCACTTT
-	TRBV6-5	TRBJ1-2	few	CASSYSIDYGYTF	TGTGCCAGCAGTTACTCGATCGACTATGGCTACACCTTC
-	TRBV7-9	TRBJ2-3	-	CASSLAVGGDTQYF	TGTGCCAGCAGCTTAGCGGTCGGGGGAGATACGCAGTATTTT
-	TRBV7-6	TRBJ1-1	-	CASSSKQGRVTEAFF	TGTGCCAGCAGCTCAAAACAGGGAAGAGTCACTGAAGCTTTCTTT
-	TRBV28	TRBJ2-7	medium-sized	CASSIFRLYEQYF	TGTGCCAGCAGTATTTTCAGGTTGTACGAGCAGTACTTC
TRBD1	TRBV5-5	TRBJ1-2	few	CASSGGTGYGYTF	TGTGCCAGCAGCGGCGGGACAGGCTATGGCTACACCTTC
-	TRBV5-6	TRBJ1-5	few	CASSLVGIKQPQHF	TGTGCCAGCAGCTTGGTAGGAATAAAGCAGCCCCAGCATTTT
TRBD1	TRBV4-1	TRBJ2-7	-	CASSQAGQGYEQYF	TGCGCCAGCAGCCAAGCAGGACAGGGCTACGAGCAGTACTTC
-	TRBV19	TRBJ1-2	-	CASSPRGWDGYTF	TGTGCCAGTAGCCCTAGGGGATGGGATGGCTACACCTTC
-	TRBV29-1	TRBJ2-7	-	CSVAWSGYEQYF	TGCAGCGTTGCTTGGTCGGGCTACGAGCAGTACTTC
TRBD2	TRBV9	TRBJ2-6	few	CASSVSGRAALPGANVLTF	TGTGCCAGCAGCGTATCGGGGAGGGCCGCCTTACCTGGGGCCAACGTCCTGACTTTC
-	TRBV7-6	TRBJ1-1	few	CASSPLLHWWYTEAFF	TGTGCCAGCAGCCCCCTTCTCCATTGGTGGTACACTGAAGCTTTCTTT
-	TRBV4-1	TRBJ1-1	-	CASSQVLNTEAFF	TGCGCCAGCAGCCAAGTATTGAACACTGAAGCTTTCTTT
-	TRBV6-5	TRBJ2-7	-	CASSYGTPGGEQYF	TGTGCCAGCAGTTACGGCACCCCCGGGGGCGAGCAGTACTTC